The 26 T cell receptor beta chains below were found in one sample sequenced in a study of somatic mutations in cytotoxic T cells in rheumatoid arthritis. This table comes from immunoSEQ multiplex PCR, and its TCRdb copy is limited to in-frame clones, with some not included. The sample has 27,000 or so clones, about 88% seen once. Sequenced sample: CD8+ T cells sorted from blood. The receptors come from an adult with rheumatoid arthritis.

This chain links TRBV7-6 with TRBJ1-3; TRBD1 matches at 10 bases. J gave up 3 bases and V 5 bases, and 7 bases lay outside the gene matches. The germline V gene has CDR1 SGHVS and CDR2 FNYEAQ. The CDR3 has 16 amino acids. For the CDR3, the DNA is TGTGCCAGCAGCCGGTACGGACAGGGGGATGGAAACACCATATATTTT. Translation gives CASSRYGQGDGNTIYF.

This clone was seen just once. The chain employs TRBV4-1 and TRBJ2-7; 12 bases map to TRBD2. Germline V gene data show CDR1 as MGHRA and CDR2 as YSYEKL. Losses at the gene ends were 0 bases for V and 4 bases for J; bases not matched to a gene: 4. The CDR3 has 16 residues. Here the CDR3 reads CASSQDTTSGSYEQYF. CDR3 nucleotide sequence: TGCGCCAGCAGCCAAGATACGACTAGCGGGAGTTACGAGCAGTACTTC.

V gene TRBV27 combines with J gene TRBJ2-7; TRBD1 aligns across 11 bases. Germline values: CDR1 MNHEY, CDR2 SMNVEV (reference sequence). This CDR3 region has 15 residues. The junction had 2 bases not matched to a gene; V was cut back by 0 bases and J by 4 bases. In DNA, the CDR3 is TGTGCCAGCAGTTTATCTGGACAGGGGGCATACGAGCAGTACTTC. It is translated as CASSLSGQGAYEQYF.

The chain combines TRBV7-9 with TRBJ2-7, with D perhaps TRBD2 (7 bases). The V and J ends lost 5 bases and 0 bases respectively, with 17 bases between them. The germline V gene has CDR1 SEHNR and CDR2 FQNEAQ (reference sequence). The CDR3 length is 16 residues. The CDR3 DNA is TGTGCCAGCAGCCGGGACGGGGGGCGTAGCTCCTACGAGCAGTACTTC. It codes for CASSRDGGRSSYEQYF.

This clone is judged large. The V gene is TRBV9, the J gene TRBJ1-2; no clear D. The CDR3 covers 15 residues. V lost 4 bases, J lost 4 bases, and 17 bases lay in between. CDR1 SGDLS and CDR2 YYNGEE come from the germline V gene. The CDR3 reads CASSPRGERSYGYTF. For the CDR3, the DNA is TGTGCCAGCAGCCCCCGCGGGGAGAGGAGCTATGGCTACACCTTC.

The chain couples TRBV11-2 to TRBJ2-1; maybe TRBD1 (6 bases). The germline CDR1 and CDR2 sequences are SGHAT and FQNNGV. This CDR3 region has 15 residues. Deletions cut 1 base from V and 8 bases from J, with 15 bases between. The CDR3: CASSLGAGTLDEQFF. CDR3 nucleotide sequence: TGTGCCAGCAGCTTAGGCGCCGGGACATTGGATGAGCAGTTCTTC. The variable domain in full, with the rest retrieved from reference TRBV11-2 and TRBJ2-1, is EAGVAQSPRYKIIEKRQSVAFWCNPISGHATLYWYQQILGQGPKLLIQFQNNGVVDDSQLPKDRFSAERLKGVDSTLKIQPAKLEDSAVYLCASSLGAGTLDEQFFGPGTRLTVL.

The genes are TRBV4-3 and TRBJ2-3; TRBD2 aligns across 9 bases. Germline CDR1 is LGHNA and CDR2 is YSLEER. Germline trimming cut 1 base from V and 5 bases from J; bases unmatched to any gene: 10. There are 17 residues in the CDR3. In DNA, the CDR3 is TGCGCCAGCAGCCAAGTCCGGGCGGGGGGGCCCCAAGATACGCAGTATTTT. Encoded protein: CASSQVRAGGPQDTQYF.

The chain combines TRBV5-1 with TRBJ2-1; unclear D gene. This CDR3 contains 16 residues. The germline V gene has CDR1 SGHRS and CDR2 YFSETQ. The V and J ends lost 4 bases and 3 bases respectively, with 17 bases between them. The CDR3 DNA sequence: TGCGCCAGCAGCATGATACCGGACCAGTTCTACAATGAGCAGTTCTTC. This translates into CASSMIPDQFYNEQFF.

The chain carries TRBV27 and TRBJ1-4; D is uncertain. This CDR3 comprises 12 residues. Germline-derived CDR1 and CDR2 are MNHEY and SMNVEV (reference sequence). Trimming pared 8 bases from V and 4 bases from J, leaving 8 bases between. The CDR3 nucleotides are TGTGCCAGCCAAGGAGTTAATGAAAAACTGTTTTTT. Protein sequence: CASQGVNEKLFF.

The chain employs TRBV11-3 and TRBJ2-1; 8 positions agree with TRBD1. V lost 5 bases to trimming and J lost 8 bases; unmatched junction nucleotides: 11. Germline lookup yields CDR1 SGHNT and CDR2 YENEEA. The CDR3 contains 15 residues. CDR3 loop: CASSDWDRPADEQFF. The CDR3 DNA reads TGTGCCAGCAGCGACTGGGACAGGCCGGCGGATGAGCAGTTCTTC. Full variable domain (missing parts from reference TRBV11-3 and TRBJ2-1): EAGVVQSPRYKIIEKKQPVAFWCNPISGHNTLYWYLQNLGQGPELLIRYENEEAVDDSQLPKDRFSAERLKGVDSTLKIQPAELGDSAVYLCASSDWDRPADEQFFGPGTRLTVL.

This clone was counted a single time. The chain joins TRBV19 to TRBJ1-5; D may be TRBD1 (6 bases). Per the germline V gene, CDR1 is LNHDA and CDR2 is SQIVND (reference sequence). The V end was cut by 0 bases, the J end by 1 base, with 7 bases between. This CDR3 spans 15 amino acids. CDR3: CASSIDRGSNQPQHF. DNA of the CDR3: TGTGCCAGTAGTATAGACAGGGGCAGCAATCAGCCCCAGCATTTT.

The chain joins TRBV9 to TRBJ2-1; 10 nucleotides agree with TRBD2. The germline V gene has CDR1 SGDLS and CDR2 YYNGEE. The CDR3 spans 16 residues. The V segment lost 4 bases and the J segment 2 bases; nucleotides outside the gene matches: 6. CDR3 sequence (DNA): TGTGCCAGCAGCCCGAAGCGGGAGGGCCCCTACAATGAGCAGTTCTTC. Amino acid sequence: CASSPKREGPYNEQFF.

The chain couples TRBV7-2 to TRBJ2-7, with unresolved D. The CDR3 has 12 amino acids. Germline V CDR1 and CDR2: SGHTA, FQGNSA. Trimming left V 3 bases short and J 4 bases short, with 7 bases between. The CDR3 bases are TGTGCCAGCAGCTTCTCGATGTACGAGCAGTACTTC. Encoded protein: CASSFSMYEQYF.

V is TRBV13 and J is TRBJ2-1, with 12 bases matching TRBD2. J lost 4 bases, V lost 5 bases, and 6 bases had no gene match. The CDR3 is 16 residues long. Looked up from germline, CDR1 is PRHDT and CDR2 is FYEKMQ (reference sequence). The CDR3 DNA reads TGTGCCAGCAGCCTCCGGACTAGCGGGGTGTACAATGAGCAGTTCTTC. Translating it yields CASSLRTSGVYNEQFF.

The chain carries TRBV7-9 and TRBJ2-1, with 12 bases matching TRBD2. This CDR3 contains 15 residues. Unmatched junction bases numbered 5, after V lost 1 base and J lost 10 bases. Per the germline V gene, CDR1 is SEHNR and CDR2 is FQNEAQ (reference sequence). CDR3 sequence: CASSLVGTSGFEQFF. CDR3 DNA sequence: TGTGCCAGCAGCTTAGTCGGGACTAGCGGGTTCGAGCAGTTCTTC. The whole variable domain, remainder taken from reference TRBV7-9 and TRBJ2-1, is DTGVSQNPRHKITKRGQNVTFRCDPISEHNRLYWYRQTLGQGPEFLTYFQNEAQLEKSRLLSDRFSAERPKGSFSTLEIQRTEQGDSAMYLCASSLVGTSGFEQFFGPGTRLTVL.

This clone has only a few counts. V is TRBV6-4 and J is TRBJ2-3; TRBD2 agrees at 15 bases. V gave up 8 bases and J gave up 4 bases; unmatched junction bases: 7. The CDR3 is 16 residues long. Germline CDR1 and CDR2: MRHNA and SNTAGT. In DNA form, the CDR3 reads TGTGCCAGCGCTGCGGGACTAGCGGGAGGCCCAGATACGCAGTATTTT. Its protein product is CASAAGLAGGPDTQYF.

This CDR3 is CASSLGGQDYEQYF. CDR3 nucleotides: TGTGCCAGCAGTTTGGGGGGACAGGACTACGAGCAGTACTTC. V gene TRBV27 combines with J gene TRBJ2-7; 8 bases agree with TRBD1. The CDR3 has 14 amino acids. Germline CDR1 reads MNHEY; CDR2 reads SMNVEV (reference sequence). The J segment lost 3 bases and the V segment lost 3 bases, leaving 4 bases of the junction unmatched.

The gene calls are TRBV19 and TRBJ1-2; no clear D gene. Germline loops: CDR1 LNHDA, CDR2 SQIVND (reference sequence). The CDR3 is made up of 13 amino acids. Trimming shortened V by 4 bases and J by 1 base, and 7 bases separated the two germline ends. The CDR3 coding sequence is TGTGCCAGTAGTACCGGTATTAACTATGGCTACACCTTC. Translated: CASSTGINYGYTF. The full variable domain, with the rest looked up from reference TRBV19 and TRBJ1-2, is DGGITQSPKYLFRKEGQNVTLSCEQNLNHDAMYWYRQDPGQGLRLIYYSQIVNDFQKGDIAEGYSVSREKKESFPLTVTSAQKNPTAFYLCASSTGINYGYTFGSGTRLTVV.

This chain connects TRBV6-1 to TRBJ1-5; tentative D call: TRBD1 (5 bases). Looked up from germline, CDR1 is MNHNS and CDR2 is SASEGT. The CDR3 runs to 15 residues. Trimming left V 5 bases short and J 0 bases short, with 11 bases between. This chain's CDR3 is CASSMDGGSNQPQHF. The CDR3 nucleotides read TGTGCCAGCAGTATGGATGGGGGTAGCAATCAGCCCCAGCATTTT.

This chain uses TRBV7-9 with TRBJ1-5; TRBD1 matches at 10 bases. The CDR3 length is 18 residues. Trimming took 4 bases from V and 7 from J; bases not matched to a gene: 16. CDR1 SEHNR and CDR2 FQNEAQ come from the germline V gene (reference sequence). CDR3: CASSSTTPGTGVSQPQHF. In DNA form, the CDR3 reads TGTGCCAGCAGCTCAACTACTCCCGGGACAGGGGTTTCCCAGCCCCAGCATTTT.

J is TRBJ2-7 and V is TRBV11-2, with 9 bases that match TRBD1. The trim removed 5 bases at V and 1 base at J, leaving 12 bases unmatched. Germline V gene sequence: CDR1 SGHAT, CDR2 FQNNGV. The CDR3 has 17 residues. This CDR3 reads CASSPYPRQGDSYEQYF. The CDR3, as DNA: TGTGCCAGCAGCCCCTATCCCAGACAGGGGGATTCCTACGAGCAGTACTTC.

This clone was recorded only once. The rearrangement uses TRBV6-5 and TRBJ2-3; D is possibly TRBD1 or TRBD2 (5 bases each). This CDR3 contains 15 residues. From germline, CDR1 is MNHEY and CDR2 SVGAGI. Trimming removed 0 bases from V and 5 bases from J, with 12 bases in between. For the CDR3, the DNA is TGTGCCAGCAGTTACTCGTGGGGGAGTGGAGATACGCAGTATTTT. It yields the protein CASSYSWGSGDTQYF.

The V and J genes are TRBV27 and TRBJ1-2; 8 bases agree with TRBD1. The germline gives CDR1 MNHEY, CDR2 SMNVEV (reference sequence). The CDR3 has 12 amino acids. V was pared by 5 bases and J by 9 bases, with 5 bases of the junction left unmatched. CDR3 residues: CASSPRTGSYTF. For the CDR3, the DNA is TGTGCCAGCAGTCCCCGGACAGGGAGCTACACCTTC.

The rearrangement uses TRBV14 and TRBJ2-7, with 9 bases that match TRBD1. In germline, CDR1 is SGHDN, CDR2 FVKESK. Trimming cost V 4 bases and J 0 bases; bases outside gene matches: 4. The CDR3 loop spans 15 amino acids. CDR3 amino acids: CASSLWTGASYEQYF. The CDR3 DNA is TGTGCCAGCAGCCTTTGGACAGGGGCCTCCTACGAGCAGTACTTC. Combining the CDR3 with reference TRBV14 and TRBJ2-7 gives the whole variable domain EAGVTQFPSHSVIEKGQTVTLRCDPISGHDNLYWYRRVMGKEIKFLLHFVKESKQDESGMPNNRFLAERTGGTYSTLKVQPAELEDSGVYFCASSLWTGASYEQYFGPGTRLTVT.

This clone has a single count. The chain links TRBV7-9 to TRBJ2-2; TRBD2 matches 7 bases. The V gene end was trimmed by 2 bases and the J gene end by 2 bases; junction bases not matched to a gene: 5. CDR1 and CDR2 (germline): SEHNR, FQNEAQ (reference sequence). The CDR3 runs to 16 residues. DNA of the CDR3: TGTGCCAGCAGCTTAAAACTAGCGCCCAACACCGGGGAGCTGTTTTTT. Its protein is CASSLKLAPNTGELFF. Combining the CDR3 with reference TRBV7-9 and TRBJ2-2 gives the whole variable domain DTGVSQNPRHKITKRGQNVTFRCDPISEHNRLYWYRQTLGQGPEFLTYFQNEAQLEKSRLLSDRFSAERPKGSFSTLEIQRTEQGDSAMYLCASSLKLAPNTGELFFGEGSRLTVL.

The chain has TRBV4-3 and TRBJ2-5; tentative D call: TRBD1 (5 bases). The DNA end is more similar to TRBJ2-7, so the J call may be wrong. This CDR3 is 15 amino acids long. CDR1 LGHNA and CDR2 YSLEER come from the germline V gene. CDR3 in amino acids: CASSQGQQTPYEQYF. CDR3 DNA: TGCGCCAGCAGCCAAGGACAGCAGACTCCCTACGAGCAGTACTTC.